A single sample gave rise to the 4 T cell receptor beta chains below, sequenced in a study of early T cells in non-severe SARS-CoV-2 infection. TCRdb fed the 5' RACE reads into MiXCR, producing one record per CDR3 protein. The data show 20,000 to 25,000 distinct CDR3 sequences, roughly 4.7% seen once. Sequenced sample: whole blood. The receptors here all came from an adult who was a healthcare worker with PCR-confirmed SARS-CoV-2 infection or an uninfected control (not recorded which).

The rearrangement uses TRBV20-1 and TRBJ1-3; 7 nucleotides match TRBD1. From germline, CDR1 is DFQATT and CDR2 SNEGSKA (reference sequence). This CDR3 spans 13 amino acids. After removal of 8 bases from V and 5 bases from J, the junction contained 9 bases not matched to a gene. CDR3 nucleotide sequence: TGCAGTCGTTTTGACAGGGCGCGAAACACCATATATTTT. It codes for CSRFDRARNTIYF.

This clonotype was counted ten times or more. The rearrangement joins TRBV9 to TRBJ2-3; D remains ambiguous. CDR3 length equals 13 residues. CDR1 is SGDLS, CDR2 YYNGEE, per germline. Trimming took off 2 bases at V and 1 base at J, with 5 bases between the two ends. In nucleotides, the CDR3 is TGTGCCAGCAGCGTTGATGGCACAGATACGCAGTATTTT. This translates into CASSVDGTDTQYF.

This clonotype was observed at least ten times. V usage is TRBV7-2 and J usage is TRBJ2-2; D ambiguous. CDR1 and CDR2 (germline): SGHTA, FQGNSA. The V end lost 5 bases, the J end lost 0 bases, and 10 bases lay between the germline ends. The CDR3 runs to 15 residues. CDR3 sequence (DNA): TGTGCCAGCAGCCCTCGCCGGCCGAACACCGGGGAGCTGTTTTTT. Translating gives CASSPRRPNTGELFF.

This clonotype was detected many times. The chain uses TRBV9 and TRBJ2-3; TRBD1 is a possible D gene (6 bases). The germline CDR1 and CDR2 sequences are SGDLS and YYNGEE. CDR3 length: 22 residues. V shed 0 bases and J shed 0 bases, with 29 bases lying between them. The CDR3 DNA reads TGTGCCAGCAGCGTAGAGGGGAACAGGGATTTATCTAGCACCCCCAGCACAGATACGCAGTATTTT. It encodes CASSVEGNRDLSSTPSTDTQYF.